Here is one T cell receptor beta chain with its context. Its antigen specificity is not known. No clone much larger than this one lies a single base away; base qualities are absent. The data were obtained in a study of radiotherapy plus CTLA-4 blockade in lung cancer (dated by TCRdb to about 2018). Study-wide context: Objective responses occurred in roughly 20% of enrolled patients, and about 30% achieved disease control.

The study evaluated CTLA-4 blockade (ipilimumab) given together with focal radiation therapy in patients who had chemo-refractory metastatic non-small-cell lung cancer. The protocol used for the library was the immunoSEQ multiplex PCR assay. Sourced from immuneACCESS, this table was stored by TCRdb with only in-frame sequences that have V and J called. A share of the clones is absent; for the studies checked, an unresolved V gene accounts for under half, and the remainder has no known explanation. The sample contains 50,000 to 75,000 clones, 70% to 85% of them found a single time. Approximately 4.5% of the sample rests with the top ten. CDR1 and CDR2, per the germline V gene, are SGHRS and YFSETQ. CDR3 length: 14 amino acids, cysteine to phenylalanine. The sequence is cut down to CDR3 DNA, 42 bases in frame from base 1. V loses 4 bases, J loses 2 bases, and the germline ends lie 12 bases apart. Paper-wide results and their limitations: Increased serum interferon-beta after radiation, together with early dynamic changes in blood T cell clones, were reported to be the strongest predictors of response. After treatment with radiotherapy and ipilimumab, TCR clones that originated in tumors expanded in peripheral blood.

Sequencing used peripheral blood, obtained from a patient treated with radiotherapy plus ipilimumab. This sequence originates from a human donor with non-small cell lung cancer who had a complete response to radiotherapy plus ipilimumab. The chain is made from TRBV5-1 and TRBJ1-2; no D gene call is confident. The sequenced DNA: TGCGCCAGCAGCCGACCGGACGGGAACTATGGCTACACCTTC. This translates into CASSRPDGNYGYTF.